The 22 T cell receptor beta chains below come from one sample, sequenced in a study of blood T cell repertoires in COVID-19. Sequencing used immunoSEQ multiplex PCR; TCRdb keeps in-frame clones, though not all of them. The table has some 300,000 clones, 89% seen once. The source material was PBMCs or T cells enriched from blood (not recorded which). The receptor set was obtained from a woman aged 40-49 years who had recovered from COVID-19.

The CDR3 region is CASSLGGLSGRTEAFF. The DNA of the CDR3 is TGTGCCAGCAGCTTGGGAGGACTTTCGGGGAGGACTGAAGCTTTCTTT. The chain combines TRBV5-4 with TRBJ1-1, with unresolved D. The CDR3 spans 16 residues. V lost 0 bases, J lost 5 bases, and 17 bases lay in between. The germline V gene encodes CDR1 SGHNT and CDR2 YYREEE (reference sequence).

The chain uses TRBV5-1 and TRBJ2-5; 9 bases line up with TRBD1. This CDR3 contains 17 residues. With 0 bases clipped from V and 0 bases from J, the junction kept 6 bases outside the gene matches. Per germline, CDR1 SGHRS and CDR2 YFSETQ. The chain's CDR3 is CASSLEPGQGNQETQYF. The CDR3 nucleotides are TGCGCCAGCAGCTTGGAGCCGGGACAGGGAAACCAAGAGACCCAGTACTTC.

This clone was recorded once. The chain joins TRBV5-1 to TRBJ1-1, with D tentatively TRBD1 (5 bases). Germline assignment: CDR1 SGHRS and CDR2 YFSETQ. With 8 bases removed from V and 1 base from J, the gap between germline ends came to 12 bases. This CDR3 comprises 13 residues. The CDR3 DNA sequence: TGCGCCAGGAACAAAGGACAGAACACTGAAGCTTTCTTT. Translating it yields CARNKGQNTEAFF.

The chain combines TRBV29-1 with TRBJ2-1; D gene ambiguous. The CDR3 has 10 residues. V lost 4 bases and J lost 5, with 3 bases in between. Germline CDR1 is SQVTM and CDR2 is ANQGSEA. CDR3 DNA sequence: TGCAGCGTTGCGGACAATGAGCAGTTCTTC. Its protein product is CSVADNEQFF.

V is TRBV20-1 and J is TRBJ2-7, with D possibly being TRBD1 (6 bases). The CDR3 runs 13 residues. The V end was cut by 3 bases, the J end by 4 bases, with 13 bases between. The germline V gene encodes CDR1 DFQATT and CDR2 SNEGSKA (reference sequence). This CDR3 is CSASKGRGYEQYF. The CDR3 DNA sequence: TGCAGTGCTAGTAAGGGCAGGGGTTACGAGCAGTACTTC.

V and J are TRBV6-2 or TRBV6-3 and TRBJ1-4, with 10 positions matching TRBD1. The CDR3 is 15 amino acids. Germline CDR1 MNHEY, CDR2 SVGEGT. The V and J ends lost 6 bases and 5 bases, in that order; junction bases with no gene match: 6. CDR3 in amino acids: CASSRRDRGNEKLFF. Written as DNA, the CDR3 is TGTGCCAGCAGCCGCCGGGACAGGGGAAATGAAAAACTGTTTTTT.

The rearrangement uses TRBV6-5 and TRBJ2-1, with TRBD2 identical over 8 bases. Germline trimming cut 6 bases from V and 5 bases from J; bases unmatched to any gene: 9. The CDR3 is 15 residues long. From germline, CDR1 is MNHEY and CDR2 SVGAGI. The CDR3 reads CASRNAGTRNNEQFF. CDR3 in DNA: TGTGCCAGCAGAAACGCCGGGACTAGGAACAATGAGCAGTTCTTC.

The chain links TRBV4-1 to TRBJ2-3; maybe TRBD2 (7 bases). The CDR3 totals 13 residues. Trimming took 4 bases from V and 4 from J, leaving 9 bases between them. In germline, CDR1 is MGHRA, CDR2 YSYEKL. The CDR3, as DNA: TGCGCCAGCAGCCTAGGGGGGGCAGATACGCAGTATTTT. It specifies CASSLGGADTQYF.

This clone was recorded only once. The chain couples TRBV5-1 to TRBJ1-2; D is possibly TRBD1 (5 bases). Germline V lookup: CDR1 SGHRS, CDR2 YFSETQ. This CDR3 has 14 residues. V was clipped by 2 bases and J by 0 bases, with 8 bases between them. The CDR3 protein is CASSLQAANYGYTF. The CDR3 DNA follows: TGCGCCAGCAGCTTACAGGCCGCTAACTATGGCTACACCTTC.

The chain couples TRBV18 to TRBJ1-2, with TRBD1 identical over 7 bases. The CDR3 is 17 residues long. In germline, CDR1 is KGHSH, CDR2 LQKENI. Unmatched junction bases numbered 15, after V lost 6 bases and J lost 2 bases. The CDR3, as DNA: TGTGCCAGCTCCACCAGGGGACAGAGTAAAATAAACTATGGCTACACCTTC. Amino acid sequence: CASSTRGQSKINYGYTF.

This chain uses TRBV11-3 with TRBJ2-3, with unresolved D. V was pared by 1 base and J by 5 bases, with 7 bases between. The CDR3 has 13 residues. The germline V gene encodes CDR1 SGHNT and CDR2 YENEEA. The CDR3 bases are TGTGCCAGCAGCTTAGCACTCCTAGATACGCAGTATTTT. This gives the protein CASSLALLDTQYF. Combining the CDR3 with reference TRBV11-3 and TRBJ2-3 gives the whole variable domain EAGVVQSPRYKIIEKKQPVAFWCNPISGHNTLYWYLQNLGQGPELLIRYENEEAVDDSQLPKDRFSAERLKGVDSTLKIQPAELGDSAVYLCASSLALLDTQYFGPGTRLTVL.

The V and J genes are TRBV2 and TRBJ1-6, with a weak D call TRBD1 (5 bases). This CDR3 region has 16 residues. Germline V gene lookup returns CDR1 SNHLY and CDR2 FYNNEI. Trimming cost V 4 bases and J 10 bases, with 20 bases left between them. CDR3 bases: TGTGCCAGCAGTGGCAACAGGCCCTCGGAGGGCTCACCCCTCCACTTT. Its protein is CASSGNRPSEGSPLHF. The whole variable domain, remainder taken from reference TRBV2 and TRBJ1-6, is EPEVTQTPSHQVTQMGQEVILRCVPISNHLYFYWYRQILGQKVEFLVSFYNNEISEKSEIFDDQFSVERPDGSNFTLKIRSTKLEDSAMYFCASSGNRPSEGSPLHFGNGTRLTVT.

The V call is TRBV3-1 (or the pseudogene TRBV3-2), the J call TRBJ1-5, with D possibly being TRBD1 (6 bases). The CDR3 totals 16 residues. Germline loops: CDR1 LGHDT, CDR2 YNNKEL (reference sequence). The V and J ends lost 1 base and 5 bases respectively, with 15 bases between them. The CDR3 DNA follows: TGTGCCAGCAGCCAAGGGTTAACAGGGAAACATCAGCCCCAGCATTTT. Protein sequence: CASSQGLTGKHQPQHF.

This clone was detected only once. V usage is TRBV5-4 and J usage is TRBJ1-2; 7 positions agree with TRBD1. J lost 2 bases, V lost 0 bases, and 10 bases had no gene match. Germline CDR1 is SGHNT and CDR2 is YYREEE (reference sequence). CDR3 length: 17 residues. CDR3 sequence (DNA): TGTGCCAGCAGCTTGGGTTCGGGACAGCCCTTCAACTATGGCTACACCTTC. It encodes CASSLGSGQPFNYGYTF.

The gene calls are TRBV19 and TRBJ2-7; a weak D match, TRBD1 (6 bases). Germline CDR1 LNHDA, CDR2 SQIVND (reference sequence). The CDR3 contains 14 residues. V was shortened by 3 bases and J by 1 base, with 10 bases between the two germline ends. CDR3 region: CASSMQGRSYEQYF. The CDR3 DNA sequence: TGTGCCAGTAGTATGCAGGGGCGTTCCTACGAGCAGTACTTC.

This clone was observed once. The V gene is TRBV5-4, the J gene TRBJ1-2; TRBD1 is a possible D gene (6 bases). This CDR3 contains 15 residues. The germline V gene has CDR1 SGHNT and CDR2 YYREEE (reference sequence). The V end was cut by 2 bases, the J end by 5 bases, with 16 bases between. CDR3 residues: CASSFGWTVSYGYTF. The CDR3 DNA reads as TGTGCCAGCAGCTTCGGCTGGACAGTTTCATATGGCTACACCTTC. Drawing the rest from reference TRBV5-4 and TRBJ1-2, the complete variable domain is ETGVTQSPTHLIKTRGQQVTLRCSSQSGHNTVSWYQQALGQGPQFIFQYYREEENGRGNFPPRFSGLQFPNYSSELNVNALELDDSALYLCASSFGWTVSYGYTFGSGTRLTVV.

Only a few counts were recorded for this clone. The CDR3 nucleotides are TGTGCCAGCAGTACCCGCTCCGGGACAGGGGTGTCTTATGGCTACACCTTC. Amino acid sequence: CASSTRSGTGVSYGYTF. The chain uses TRBV27 and TRBJ1-2; TRBD1 agrees at 10 bases. This CDR3 region has 17 residues. Germline V gene sequence: CDR1 MNHEY, CDR2 SMNVEV (reference sequence). V was pared by 5 bases and J by 5 bases, with 14 bases of the junction left unmatched.

The rearrangement links TRBV30 to TRBJ2-3, with D possibly being TRBD2 (6 bases). Trimming shortened V by 0 bases and J by 4 bases, and 17 bases separated the two germline ends. CDR3 length equals 16 residues. Germline CDR1 and CDR2: GTSNPN and SVGIG (reference sequence). The CDR3 loop is CAWSVTASGESDTQYF. The CDR3 DNA reads as TGTGCCTGGAGTGTAACGGCGTCGGGGGAATCAGATACGCAGTATTTT.

Concerning this clone: At the DNA level, this CDR3 is encoded by other sequences in the same sample as well. This chain joins TRBV28 and TRBJ2-1, with TRBD2 identical over 10 bases. Unmatched junction bases numbered 5, after V lost 4 bases and J lost 2 bases. The V gene's germline CDR1 is MDHEN and CDR2 SYDVKM. This CDR3 region has 16 residues. For the CDR3, the DNA is TGTGCCAGCAGTTCGCCAGCGGGAGGGCCCTACAATGAGCAGTTCTTC. It codes for CASSSPAGGPYNEQFF.

This clone has only one observation. This sequence joins TRBV13 and TRBJ1-1; TRBD1 aligns across 7 bases. CDR1 is PRHDT and CDR2 is FYEKMQ in the germline V gene (reference sequence). The junction had 7 bases not matched to a gene; V was cut back by 2 bases and J by 4 bases. This CDR3 is built from 15 residues. As DNA, the CDR3 is TGTGCCAGCAGCTTATACAGGGGTGTCGTCACTGAAGCTTTCTTT. Amino acids: CASSLYRGVVTEAFF.

The chain recombines TRBV3-1 (or the pseudogene TRBV3-2) with TRBJ1-5; a weak D match, TRBD1 (6 bases). The CDR3 length is 14 residues. Trimming took 1 base from V and 9 from J, leaving 13 bases between them. Germline CDR1 LGHDT, CDR2 YNNKEL (reference sequence). The CDR3 reads CASSQAHRESPQHF. Written as DNA, the CDR3 is TGTGCCAGCAGCCAAGCTCACAGGGAATCGCCCCAGCATTTT.

The CDR3 DNA is TGTGCCAGCAGTGACTCCTCCGGGACAGGGTCGGGTGGCTACACCTTC. Its protein product is CASSDSSGTGSGGYTF. The J gene is TRBJ1-2, the V gene TRBV6-4; TRBD1 agrees at 9 bases. Germline V CDR1 and CDR2: MRHNA, SNTAGT. J lost 7 bases, V lost 0 bases, and 9 bases had no gene match. The CDR3 runs to 16 residues.